The T cell receptor (beta chain) described here comes from a study of Graves' ophthalmopathy and Graves' hyperthyroidism. Turning to the study itself: Specimen type is peripheral blood, obtained at initial diagnosis before any treatment.

Using RNA transcripts, the TCR beta CDR3 regions were amplified. A first-round RT-PCR used HTBI primers, followed by a second-round multiplex PCR. Each CDR3 protein is one row after TCRdb ran MiXCR on the multiplex PCR reads. Found here are around 470,000 distinct CDR3 sequences, about an eighth of them singletons; the top ten hold approximately 9.8%. CDR3 size: 15 residues. The germline V gene encodes CDR1 MNHEY and CDR2 SVGAGI. The V end lost 6 bases, the J end lost 5 bases, and 19 bases lay between the germline ends. This clonotype was counted at least ten times. Excluded: other autoimmune disease, uncontrolled infection, pregnancy or lactation.

The receptor's source is a woman in her 30s with Graves' ophthalmopathy. This rearrangement joins TRBV6-5 to TRBJ2-5, with D possibly being TRBD2 (7 bases). Sequences were obtained from blood. The DNA of the CDR3 is TGTGCCAGCAGGGGGAGGGGGAGCCCCCGGGAGACCCAGTACTTC. It codes for CASRGRGSPRETQYF.